This T cell receptor (beta chain) comes out of a study of blood T cell repertoires in COVID-19 (dated by TCRdb to 2020 to 2022). Study-wide context: Samples covering the acute and convalescent phases of COVID-19 were provided by collaborators in the United States, Italy and Spain. The prospective study material was composed of cDNA or gDNA derived from T cells, B-cell-depleted T cells, or PBMCs. Subjects who had been exposed to COVID-19, were actively infected with it, or had recovered from it provided the deeply sampled blood TCRbeta repertoires that made up the dataset. The repertoires were released in a freely available public database intended as a resource for research on the immune response to SARS-CoV-2. The samples were drawn from two sources: the first 160 participants of the ongoing ImmuneRACE study, and over 950 subjects contributed by 6 global collaborators. Sample metadata almost always included a de-identified subject ID, COVID-19 status, age in years and sex. Where available, HLA class I and class II types were taken from metadata supplied by the sample provider and were not determined by assay-based typing.

Taken from cysteine to phenylalanine, the CDR3 has 13 residues. The DNA shown is the 39-base CDR3, in frame from base 1. Via the germline V gene, CDR1 is SGHRS and CDR2 YFSETQ. After removal of 6 bases from V and 4 bases from J, the junction retains 3 bases not matched to a gene. TCRbeta CDR3 regions were amplified from genomic DNA by means of the immunoSEQ Assay, a bias-controlled multiplex PCR. The paper's data handling went like this. The number of nucleated cells in each sample was estimated by amplification of reference gene primers within the assay. To quantify the absolute abundance of each unique TCRbeta CDR3 rearrangement, sequence reads were collapsed and filtered. For each sample, productive Simpson clonality was calculated as the square root of Simpson's diversity index across productive rearrangements. The source is immuneACCESS, and TCRdb retained only in-frame sequences with V and J called. Part of the clones is not carried over; for the studies checked, unresolved V genes explain less than half of this, and the remainder is unexplained. The V and J calls and clone size come from that table; D and trimming were worked out from the DNA. The sample table records a few hundred thousand clones; about four fifths of these occur just once. The ten largest clones capture 1.9% of the sample.

General study outcomes and caveats: Clinical and demographic metadata were provided uncurated, with the amount varying by source and participant.

For this clone: Its antigen has not been determined. Qualities for individual bases were not recorded, and no much larger clone is one base off.

Another Seattle source contributed samples from volunteer blood donors who had recovered from COVID-19. Each collaborating institution followed its own protocols to collect whole blood in K2EDTA tubes. For TCRbeta analysis, collaborator samples were shipped as frozen whole blood, as isolated PBMCs, or as DNA extracted from either sample type. The chain joins TRBV5-1 to TRBJ1-2; 10 central nucleotides agree with TRBD1. Sequenced sample: peripheral blood. The receptor's source is a young man who had recovered from COVID-19. The DNA sequence is as follows: TGCGCCAGCACGACAGGGGGCTGCTATGGCTACACCTTC. Translation gives CASTTGGCYGYTF.